The clone carrying this TCR beta chain was picked up many times. Its antigen remains unknown. Attachment of unique molecular identifiers was made to individual cDNA molecules. TCRdb redid the calling of the 5' RACE reads with MiXCR, one entry per CDR3 protein. The sample includes more than 80,000 distinct CDR3 sequences, about 11% seen only once; the top ten take approximately 5%. V was shortened by 3 bases and J by 5 bases, with 5 bases between the two germline ends. From germline, CDR1 is ENHRY and CDR2 SYGVKD. This CDR3 spans 12 amino acids. This entry is derived from a study of early T cells in non-severe SARS-CoV-2 infection. Study as a whole: From unsorted whole blood, bulk RNA was sequenced, and the chains remained unpaired.

Study-wide results and limits: Private and CD4 specificities were missed by VDJdb matching, skewed to anti-spike CD8.

The sequenced sample was whole blood. This clonotype originated in an adult who was a healthcare worker with PCR-confirmed SARS-CoV-2 infection or an uninfected control (not recorded which). V and J are TRBV10-3 and TRBJ2-1, with D unresolved. CDR3 nucleotides: TGTGCCATCAGTGACATGGACAATGAGCAGTTCTTC. As protein: CAISDMDNEQFF.